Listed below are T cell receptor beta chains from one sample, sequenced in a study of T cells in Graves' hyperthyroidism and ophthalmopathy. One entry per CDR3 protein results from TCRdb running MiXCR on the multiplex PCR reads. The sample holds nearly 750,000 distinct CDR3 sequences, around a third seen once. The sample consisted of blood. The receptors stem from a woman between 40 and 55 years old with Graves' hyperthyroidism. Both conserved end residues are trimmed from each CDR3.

cdr3_aa: ATMRPGLVSEQY
v_call: TRBV10-2
j_call: TRBJ2-7
cdr3_length: 12

cdr3_aa: ASSLGGAPYEQY
v_call: TRBV12-3/TRBV12-4
j_call: TRBJ2-7
cdr3_length: 12

cdr3_aa: ASRPALYGYT
v_call: TRBV12-3/TRBV12-4
j_call: TRBJ1-2
cdr3_length: 10

cdr3_aa: ASSLGGLSTEAF
v_call: TRBV25-1
j_call: TRBJ1-1
cdr3_length: 12

cdr3_aa: ASSATGTQETQY
v_call: TRBV7-2
j_call: TRBJ2-5
cdr3_length: 12

cdr3_aa: ASSPWTGDEQY
v_call: TRBV5-1
j_call: TRBJ2-7
cdr3_length: 11

cdr3_aa: ASRRDTQGNTEAF
v_call: TRBV27
j_call: TRBJ1-1
cdr3_length: 13

cdr3_aa: ASSQAARGLETQH
v_call: TRBV14
j_call: TRBJ1-5
cdr3_length: 13

cdr3_aa: ASSPRDRRTEAF
v_call: TRBV7-9
j_call: TRBJ1-1
cdr3_length: 12

cdr3_aa: ASKDTATNEKLF
v_call: TRBV6-1
j_call: TRBJ1-4
cdr3_length: 12

cdr3_aa: ASHRQSSYNSPLH
v_call: TRBV6-6
j_call: TRBJ1-6
cdr3_length: 13

cdr3_aa: ASSLSGQGLQPQH
v_call: TRBV7-2
j_call: TRBJ1-5
cdr3_length: 13

cdr3_aa: ASSPRTAPYNEQF
v_call: TRBV4-2
j_call: TRBJ2-1
cdr3_length: 13

cdr3_aa: ASSVTGETGELF
v_call: TRBV2
j_call: TRBJ2-2
cdr3_length: 12

cdr3_aa: ASSLGTGHNQPQH
v_call: TRBV12-3/TRBV12-4
j_call: TRBJ1-5
cdr3_length: 13

cdr3_aa: ASSPQGTGANVLT
v_call: TRBV7-2
j_call: TRBJ2-6
cdr3_length: 13

cdr3_aa: ASSNSEDARTGETQY
v_call: TRBV19
j_call: TRBJ2-5
cdr3_length: 15

cdr3_aa: ANSLPGGTEAF
v_call: TRBV7-9
j_call: TRBJ1-1
cdr3_length: 11

cdr3_aa: ASSKIGTQYEKLF
v_call: TRBV12-3/TRBV12-4
j_call: TRBJ1-4
cdr3_length: 13

cdr3_aa: ATSRDLQGYEQY
v_call: TRBV15
j_call: TRBJ2-7
cdr3_length: 12

cdr3_aa: ASRSGLAGGETQY
v_call: TRBV2
j_call: TRBJ2-5
cdr3_length: 13

cdr3_aa: ASSLAVSGQPQH
v_call: TRBV12-3/TRBV12-4
j_call: TRBJ1-5
cdr3_length: 12

cdr3_aa: ASSEEAGGSNQPQH
v_call: TRBV2
j_call: TRBJ1-5
cdr3_length: 14

cdr3_aa: SVERDPFHTQY
v_call: TRBV29-1
j_call: TRBJ2-3
cdr3_length: 11

cdr3_aa: ATSSSSGGIYTQY
v_call: TRBV24-1
j_call: TRBJ2-3
cdr3_length: 13

cdr3_aa: ATSGHSGQGSYEQY
v_call: TRBV15
j_call: TRBJ2-7
cdr3_length: 14

cdr3_aa: ASSQGGTGTGYGYT
v_call: TRBV4-1
j_call: TRBJ1-2
cdr3_length: 14

cdr3_aa: ASSSHTGTT
v_call: TRBV11-2
j_call: TRBJ2-7
cdr3_length: 9

cdr3_aa: AWNRMANTEAF
v_call: TRBV4-2
j_call: TRBJ1-1
cdr3_length: 11

cdr3_aa: ASKKGGDSEAF
v_call: TRBV10-3
j_call: TRBJ1-1
cdr3_length: 11

cdr3_aa: ATSPQGRKAF
v_call: TRBV19
j_call: TRBJ1-1
cdr3_length: 10